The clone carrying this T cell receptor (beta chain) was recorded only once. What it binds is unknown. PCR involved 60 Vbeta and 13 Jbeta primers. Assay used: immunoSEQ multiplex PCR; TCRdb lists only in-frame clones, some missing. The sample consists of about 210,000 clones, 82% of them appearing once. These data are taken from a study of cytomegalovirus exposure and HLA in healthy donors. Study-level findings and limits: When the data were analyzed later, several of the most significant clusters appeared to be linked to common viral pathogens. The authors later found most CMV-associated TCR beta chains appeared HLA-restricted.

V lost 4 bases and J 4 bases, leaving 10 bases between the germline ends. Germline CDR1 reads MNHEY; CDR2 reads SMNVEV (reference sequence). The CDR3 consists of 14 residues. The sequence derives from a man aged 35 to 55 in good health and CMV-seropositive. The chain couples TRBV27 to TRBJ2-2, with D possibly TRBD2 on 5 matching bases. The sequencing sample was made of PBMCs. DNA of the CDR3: TGTGCCAGCAGTTATTGGGCGGGCACCGGGGAGCTGTTTTTT. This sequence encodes CASSYWAGTGELFF.